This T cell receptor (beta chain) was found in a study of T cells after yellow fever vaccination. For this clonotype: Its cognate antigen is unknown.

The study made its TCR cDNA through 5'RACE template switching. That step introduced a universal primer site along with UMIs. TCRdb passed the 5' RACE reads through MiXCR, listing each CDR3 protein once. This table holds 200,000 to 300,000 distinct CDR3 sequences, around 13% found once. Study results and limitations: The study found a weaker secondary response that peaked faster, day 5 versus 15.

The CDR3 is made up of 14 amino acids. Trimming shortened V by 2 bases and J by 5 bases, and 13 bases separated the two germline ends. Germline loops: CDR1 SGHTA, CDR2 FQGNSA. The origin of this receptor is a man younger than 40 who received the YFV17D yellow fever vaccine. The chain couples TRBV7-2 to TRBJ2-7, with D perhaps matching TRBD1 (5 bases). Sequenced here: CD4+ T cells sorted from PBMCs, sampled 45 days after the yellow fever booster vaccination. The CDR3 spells CASSLFRGQNEQYF. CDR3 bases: TGTGCCAGCAGCTTATTTAGGGGTCAAAACGAGCAGTACTTC.